The present TCR beta chain was sequenced within a study of cytomegalovirus exposure and HLA in healthy donors. Study outcomes and limitations: V- and J-gene trimming of TCR beta was linked (in a later analysis) to a missense DCLRE1C variant. Among TCR beta chains, those listed as cytomegalovirus-associated numbered roughly 150.

V lost 9 bases, J lost 6 bases, and 15 bases lay in between. The CDR3 sequence is 13 residues long. CDR1 is LNHDA and CDR2 is SQIVND in the germline V gene (reference sequence). This clone was observed at least ten times. Its antigen is as yet unknown. The primer mix had 60 Vbeta and 13 Jbeta primers. Authors' data handling: An analysis performed later counted 70 million to 90 million unique TCR beta chains (roughly 11 million of them shared). Assay used: immunoSEQ multiplex PCR; TCRdb lists only in-frame clones, some missing. The D gene and trimming were derived from the DNA, and the V and J assignments and clone size from that table. The sample lists approximately 180,000 clones, under 80% seen once, with 2% to 3% in the top ten.

The chain recombines TRBV19 with TRBJ2-1; perhaps TRBD2 as D (6 bases). The receptor comes from a human donor in good health. Sequenced: PBMCs. As DNA, the CDR3 is TGTGCCAGCACCATGACTAGTTTCAATGAGCAGTTCTTC. Its protein product is CASTMTSFNEQFF. The full variable domain, in which reference TRBV19 and TRBJ2-1 provide the parts outside the CDR3, is DGGITQSPKYLFRKEGQNVTLSCEQNLNHDAMYWYRQDPGQGLRLIYYSQIVNDFQKGDIAEGYSVSREKKESFPLTVTSAQKNPTAFYLCASTMTSFNEQFFGPGTRLTVL.